This TCR beta chain was identified during a study of early T cells in non-severe SARS-CoV-2 infection. This clonotype was picked up many times. The junction does not match germline at one end; this may be a read error. Germline assignment: CDR1 DFQATT and CDR2 SNEGSKA (reference sequence). There are 15 residues in the CDR3. Researchers attached unique molecular identifiers to individual cDNA molecules. TCRdb reprocessed the 5' RACE reads via MiXCR and lists one record per CDR3 protein. The data contain about 26,000 distinct CDR3 sequences, around 4.5% of them singletons. This receptor was identified in an adult who was a healthcare worker with PCR-confirmed SARS-CoV-2 infection or an uninfected control (not recorded which). Sequenced input: whole blood. The V and J genes are TRBV20-1 and TRBJ2-7, with 8 bases matching TRBD2. The CDR3 nucleotides read TGCAGTGCTAGAGATCCGGGACTAGAGTCCTTCGAGCAGTACTTC. Its protein product is CSARDPGLESFEQYF.